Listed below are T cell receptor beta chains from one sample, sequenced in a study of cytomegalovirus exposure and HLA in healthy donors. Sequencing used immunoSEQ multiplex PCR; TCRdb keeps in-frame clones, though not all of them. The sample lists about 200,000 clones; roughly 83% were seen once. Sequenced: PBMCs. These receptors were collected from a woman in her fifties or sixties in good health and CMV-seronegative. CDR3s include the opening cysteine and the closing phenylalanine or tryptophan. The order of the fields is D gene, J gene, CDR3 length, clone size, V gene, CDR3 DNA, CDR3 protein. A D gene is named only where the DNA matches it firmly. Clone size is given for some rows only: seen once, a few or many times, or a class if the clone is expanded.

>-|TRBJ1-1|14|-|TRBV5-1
TGCGCTACCTCCGGGGGGCAGGGGAACACTGAAGCTTTCTTT
CATSGGQGNTEAFF
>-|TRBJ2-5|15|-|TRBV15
TGTGCCACCAGGCATTCCCACTCGTCTCAAGAGACCCAGTACTTC
CATRHSHSSQETQYF
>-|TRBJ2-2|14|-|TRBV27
TGTGCCAGCAGTTTATCGGTGGCTTCCGGGGAGCTGTTTTTT
CASSLSVASGELFF
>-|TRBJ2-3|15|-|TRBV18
TGTGCCAGCTCACCAGGGCTCGGACAAACAGATACGCAGTATTTT
CASSPGLGQTDTQYF
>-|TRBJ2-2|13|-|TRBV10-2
TGCGCCAGCAAGAGTAGCGGCCTCGGGGAGCTGTTTTTT
CASKSSGLGELFF
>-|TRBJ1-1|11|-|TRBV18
TGTGCCAGCTCTCCCGGTACTGAAGCTTTCTTT
CASSPGTEAFF
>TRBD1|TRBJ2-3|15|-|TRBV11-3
TGTGCCAGCAGCCCCGGGACAGCCAACACAGATACGCAGTATTTT
CASSPGTANTDTQYF
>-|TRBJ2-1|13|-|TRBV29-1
TGCAGCGTTGCCGGGACACCCTACAATGAGCAGTTCTTC
CSVAGTPYNEQFF
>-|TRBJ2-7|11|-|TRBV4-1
TGCGCCAGCGGGCCGCTCTACGAGCAGTACTTC
CASGPLYEQYF
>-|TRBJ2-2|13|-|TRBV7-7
TGTGCTAGCAGCCCTCGACAGACCGGGGAGCTGTTTTTT
CASSPRQTGELFF
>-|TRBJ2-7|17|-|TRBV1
TGCACCAGCAGCCAAGATCGGGAGGGCTCTCTATCCTACGAGCAGTACTTC
CTSSQDREGSLSYEQYF
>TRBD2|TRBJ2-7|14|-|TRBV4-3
TGCGCCAGCAGCCGAGAGCGGGAACTGGGTGAGCAGTACTTC
CASSRERELGEQYF
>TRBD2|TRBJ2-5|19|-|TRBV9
TGTGCCAGCAGCGTAGGGAAAGGCGGGAGGTTTACTTACCAAGAGACCCAGTACTTC
CASSVGKGGRFTYQETQYF
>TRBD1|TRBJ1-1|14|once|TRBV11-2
TGTGCCAGCAGCCGGACAGGGATAAACACTGAAGCTTTCTTT
CASSRTGINTEAFF
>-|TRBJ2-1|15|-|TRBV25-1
TGTGCCAGCAGCCGGGACACGAGCTCCTACAATGAGCAGTTCTTC
CASSRDTSSYNEQFF
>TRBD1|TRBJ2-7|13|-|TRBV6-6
TGTGCCAGCAGGACAGGGGGCTCCTACGAGCAGTACTTC
CASRTGGSYEQYF
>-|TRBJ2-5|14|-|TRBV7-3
TGTGCCAGCAGCATGCGTGGGGCCCAAGAGACCCAGTACTTC
CASSMRGAQETQYF
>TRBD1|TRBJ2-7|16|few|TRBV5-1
TGCGCCAGCAGCTTGACTACGGGACAGGGGGCTCAGGAGCAGTACTTC
CASSLTTGQGAQEQYF
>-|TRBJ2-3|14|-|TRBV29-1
TGCAGCGTACTTAAGGCCGGGGACTTCGATACGCAGTATTTT
CSVLKAGDFDTQYF
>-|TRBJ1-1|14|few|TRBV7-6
TGTGCCAGCAGCTTAGGGGAGGGGCTGACTGAAGCTTTCTTT
CASSLGEGLTEAFF
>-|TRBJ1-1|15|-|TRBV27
TGTGCCAGCACTTCGAGGAGTGAGGGATTCGCTGAAGCTTTCTTT
CASTSRSEGFAEAFF
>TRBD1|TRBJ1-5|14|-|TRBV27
TGTGCCAGCAGAGGGGGCCGAGGCAATCAGCCCCAGCATTTT
CASRGGRGNQPQHF
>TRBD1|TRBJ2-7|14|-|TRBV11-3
TGTGCCAGCAGCTTAGGTGACAGGGCTAACGAGCAGTACTTC
CASSLGDRANEQYF
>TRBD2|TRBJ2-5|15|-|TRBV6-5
TGTGCCACCATCCGAAGCGGGAGGAACCAAGAGACCCAGTACTTC
CATIRSGRNQETQYF
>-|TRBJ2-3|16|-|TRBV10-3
TGTGCCATCAGTGCAGCAGGACAGCGGGGAACAGATACGCAGTATTTT
CAISAAGQRGTDTQYF
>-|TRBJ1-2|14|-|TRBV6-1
TGTGCCAGCAGTGAAGGCAGGGTTAACTATGGCTACACCTTC
CASSEGRVNYGYTF
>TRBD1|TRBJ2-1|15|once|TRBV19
TGTGCCACGGCGGCTACGGGACAGATATACAATGAGCAGTTCTTC
CATAATGQIYNEQFF
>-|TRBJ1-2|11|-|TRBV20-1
TGCAGTGCCTGGACAGTCTATGGCTACACCTTC
CSAWTVYGYTF
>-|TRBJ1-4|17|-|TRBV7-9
TGTGCCAGCAGCTATTACCAGGCGGGCCCGACCGGGCTGGAACTGTTTTTT
CASSYYQAGPTGLELFF
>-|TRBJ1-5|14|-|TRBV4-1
TGCGCCAGCAGCCTAGGCGGGGCCACTCAGCCCCAGCATTTT
CASSLGGATQPQHF
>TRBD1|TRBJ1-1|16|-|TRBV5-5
TGTGCCAGCTCATTCCCTACAGGGGGCGAGAGGACTGAAGCTTTCTTT
CASSFPTGGERTEAFF
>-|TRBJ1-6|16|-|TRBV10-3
TGTGCCATCTCTGTGCAGGGAGGGGATGTTAATTCACCCCTCCACTTT
CAISVQGGDVNSPLHF
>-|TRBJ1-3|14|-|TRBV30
TGTGCCTGGAGTGTAACGCGAGAGGGTGGCACCATATATTTT
CAWSVTREGGTIYF
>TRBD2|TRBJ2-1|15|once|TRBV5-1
TGCGCCAGCAGGGAGGGACTACTCTCCTACAATGAGCAGTTCTTC
CASREGLLSYNEQFF
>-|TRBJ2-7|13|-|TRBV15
TGTGCCACCAGCAGACGGTACAGCTACGAGCAGTACTTC
CATSRRYSYEQYF
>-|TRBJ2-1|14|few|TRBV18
TGTGCCAGCTCACTCTACACCGGGTTGGATGAGCAGTTCTTC
CASSLYTGLDEQFF
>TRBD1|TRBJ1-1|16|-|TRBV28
TGTGCCAGCAGTTTATGGGGGGGACAGTTGAACACTGAAGCTTTCTTT
CASSLWGGQLNTEAFF
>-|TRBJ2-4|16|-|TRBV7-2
TGTGCCAGCAGCTCGGGGGATAGTGTTTTTTCTGACATTCAGTACTTC
CASSSGDSVFSDIQYF
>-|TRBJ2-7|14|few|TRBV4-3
TGCGCCAGCAGCACTTACAGAGACGCCTACGAGCAGTACTTC
CASSTYRDAYEQYF